This TCR beta chain comes out of a study of identical twins. The V end lost 3 bases, the J end lost 3 bases, and 11 bases lay between the germline ends. This CDR3 is built from 14 residues. CDR1 LGHDT and CDR2 YNNKEL come from the germline V gene (reference sequence). In TCRdb, the 5' RACE reads were re-called with MiXCR into one record per CDR3 protein. The table lists nearly 200,000 distinct CDR3 sequences, about a sixth of them singletons. These records were also assigned to another study, of T cells expressing NK-cell markers.

The TCR sequence derives from a young woman in good health. The chain links TRBV3-1 to TRBJ1-1, with D perhaps TRBD1 (6 bases). The material sequenced was CD8+ T cells sorted from blood. DNA of the CDR3: TGTGCCAGCAGCCAGTTGAACAGGGACACTGAAGCTTTCTTT. Encoded protein: CASSQLNRDTEAFF.